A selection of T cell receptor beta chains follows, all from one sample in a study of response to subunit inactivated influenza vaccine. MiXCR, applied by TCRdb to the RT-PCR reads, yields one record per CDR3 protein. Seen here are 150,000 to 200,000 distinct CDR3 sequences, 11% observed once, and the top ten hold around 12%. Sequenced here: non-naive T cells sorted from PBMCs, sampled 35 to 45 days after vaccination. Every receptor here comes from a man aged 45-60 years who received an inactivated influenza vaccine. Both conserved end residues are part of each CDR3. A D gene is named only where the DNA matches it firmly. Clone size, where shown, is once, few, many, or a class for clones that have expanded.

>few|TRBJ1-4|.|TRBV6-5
CASSYSSAATNEKLFF
TGTGCCAGCAGTTACTCGAGTGCTGCAACTAATGAAAAACTGTTTTTT
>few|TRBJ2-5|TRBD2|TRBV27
CASSFKRGVQETQYF
TGTGCCAGCAGTTTCAAGCGGGGGGTCCAAGAGACCCAGTACTTC
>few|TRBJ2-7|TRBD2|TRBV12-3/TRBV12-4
CASSLAGGLEQSF
TGTGCCAGCAGTCTAGCGGGAGGGCTCGAGCAGTCCTTC
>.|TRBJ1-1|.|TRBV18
CASSPRGTRSSNTEAFF
TGTGCCAGCTCACCACGGGGAACCCGGAGTTCGAACACTGAAGCTTTCTTT
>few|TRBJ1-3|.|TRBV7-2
CASSLEVRGGNTIYF
TGTGCCAGCAGCTTAGAAGTAAGAGGTGGAAACACCATATATTTT
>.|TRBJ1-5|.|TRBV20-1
CSPRDKGTGQHF
TGCAGTCCTAGAGATAAGGGGACGGGGCAGCATTTT
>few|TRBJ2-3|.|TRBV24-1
CATSSSRSTDTQYF
TGTGCCACCAGTTCAAGTCGGAGCACAGATACGCAGTATTTT
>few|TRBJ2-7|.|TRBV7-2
CASSLVRVSYEQYF
TGTGCCAGCAGCTTAGTCAGGGTTTCCTACGAGCAGTACTTC
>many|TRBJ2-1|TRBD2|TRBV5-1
CASSTSGRGNEQFF
TGCGCCAGTTCGACTAGCGGGAGAGGTAATGAGCAGTTCTTC
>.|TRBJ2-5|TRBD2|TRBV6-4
CASSRLVKWTSPQETQYF
TGTGCCAGCAGTCGACTCGTAAAATGGACTAGCCCCCAAGAGACCCAGTACTTC
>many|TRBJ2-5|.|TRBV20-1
CSAQGDWETQYF
TGCAGTGCACAGGGTGATTGGGAGACCCAGTACTTC
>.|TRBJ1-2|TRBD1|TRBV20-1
CSAPQGNNYGYTF
TGCAGTGCTCCACAGGGGAATAACTATGGCTACACCTTC
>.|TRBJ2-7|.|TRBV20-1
CSARAHGTYEQYF
TGCAGTGCTAGAGCCCACGGAACCTACGAGCAGTACTTC
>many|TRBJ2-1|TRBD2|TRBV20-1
CSARGTSGGNEQFF
TGCAGTGCTAGAGGGACTAGCGGGGGGAATGAGCAGTTCTTC
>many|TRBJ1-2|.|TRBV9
CASSVEVTLAYGYTF
TGTGCCAGCAGCGTAGAGGTTACGCTGGCCTATGGCTACACCTTC
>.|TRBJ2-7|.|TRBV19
CASSTTSYEQYF
TGTGCCAGTAGTACCACATCCTACGAGCAGTACTTC
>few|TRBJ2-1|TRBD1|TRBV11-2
CASSSNRGRYNEQFF
TGTGCCAGCAGCTCGAACAGGGGACGGTACAATGAGCAGTTCTTC
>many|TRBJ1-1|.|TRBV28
CASSLSPRRDTEAFF
TGTGCCAGCAGTTTATCACCCCGGCGCGACACTGAAGCTTTCTTT
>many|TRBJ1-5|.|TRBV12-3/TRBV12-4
CASSWAGNGQPQHF
TGTGCCAGCAGTTGGGCAGGCAACGGACAGCCCCAGCATTTT
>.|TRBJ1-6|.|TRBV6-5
CASSYGPPDGLPLHF
TGTGCCAGCAGTTACGGGCCTCCGGACGGGCTCCCCCTCCACTTT
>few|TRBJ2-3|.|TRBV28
CASRRSGASTDTQYF
TGTGCCAGCAGGCGGTCGGGGGCGAGCACAGATACGCAGTATTTT
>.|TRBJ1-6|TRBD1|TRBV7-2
CASSSRTGRDNSPLHF
TGTGCCAGCAGCAGCCGGACAGGGCGCGATAATTCACCCCTCCACTTT
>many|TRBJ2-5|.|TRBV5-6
CASSFTTSKTQYF
TGTGCCAGCAGCTTCACCACCTCGAAGACCCAGTACTTC
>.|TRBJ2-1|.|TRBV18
CASSPAGEVEQFF
TGTGCCAGCTCACCTGCCGGGGAAGTTGAGCAGTTCTTC
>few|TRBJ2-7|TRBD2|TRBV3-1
CASSRAGTKSSYEQYF
TGTGCCAGCAGCCGAGCCGGGACTAAGAGCTCCTACGAGCAGTACTTC
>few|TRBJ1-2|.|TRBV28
CASSLPPHTYGYTF
TGTGCCAGCAGTTTACCCCCACATACCTATGGCTACACCTTC
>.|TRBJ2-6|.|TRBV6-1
CASSVRGNSGANVLTF
TGTGCCAGCAGTGTCCGGGGGAACTCTGGGGCCAACGTCCTGACTTTC
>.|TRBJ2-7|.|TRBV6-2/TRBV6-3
CASSHPSGSSYEQYF
TGTGCCAGCAGCCACCCCTCCGGGAGCTCCTACGAGCAGTACTTC
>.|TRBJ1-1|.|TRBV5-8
CASTKGNTEAFF
TGTGCCAGCACCAAAGGGAACACTGAAGCTTTCTTT
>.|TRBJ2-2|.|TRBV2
CASSDWAPAGELFF
TGTGCCAGCAGTGATTGGGCGCCCGCCGGGGAGCTGTTTTTT
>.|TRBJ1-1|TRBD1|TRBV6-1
CASSEATGANTEAFF
TGTGCCAGCAGTGAAGCAACAGGGGCGAACACTGAAGCTTTCTTT
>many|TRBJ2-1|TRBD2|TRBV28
CASSLGTSGENEQFF
TGTGCCAGCAGTTTGGGGACTAGCGGGGAGAATGAGCAGTTCTTC
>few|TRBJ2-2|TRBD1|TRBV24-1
CATSDFNRGSGGELFF
TGTGCCACCAGTGATTTCAACAGGGGTAGTGGCGGGGAGCTGTTTTTT
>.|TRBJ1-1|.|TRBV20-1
CSATDGSGLANTEAFF
TGCAGTGCTACTGACGGGTCGGGACTCGCGAACACTGAAGCTTTCTTT
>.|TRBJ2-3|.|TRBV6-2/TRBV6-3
CASRPQGKSTDTQYF
TGTGCCAGCAGACCCCAGGGGAAGAGCACAGATACGCAGTATTTT
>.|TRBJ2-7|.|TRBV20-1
CSAQRGTYSYEQYF
TGCAGTGCTCAGCGCGGGACTTACTCCTACGAGCAGTACTTC
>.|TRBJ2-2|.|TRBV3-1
CATRDTGELFF
TGTGCCACGAGGGACACCGGGGAGCTGTTTTTT
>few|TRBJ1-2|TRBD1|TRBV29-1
CSVWGGGQGSGYTF
TGCAGCGTTTGGGGAGGAGGACAGGGCAGTGGCTACACCTTC
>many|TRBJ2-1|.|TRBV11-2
CASSRAGTRLLNEQFF
TGTGCCAGCAGCCGAGCGGGGACAAGACTCCTCAATGAGCAGTTCTTC
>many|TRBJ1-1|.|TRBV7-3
CASSSQGNTEAFF
TGTGCCAGCAGCTCCCAGGGTAACACTGAAGCTTTCTTT
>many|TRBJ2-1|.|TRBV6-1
CASKRPGLPDNEQFF
TGTGCCAGCAAGCGTCCGGGACTTCCTGACAATGAGCAGTTCTTC